What follows are 13 T cell receptor beta chains derived from one specimen sequenced in a study of cytomegalovirus exposure and HLA in healthy donors. In the PCR, 60 Vbeta and 13 Jbeta primers were used. Using immunoSEQ multiplex PCR, the repertoire was profiled, and TCRdb retains in-frame clones only, with some absent. The data contain around 170,000 clones, approximately 84% of them singletons. Material for sequencing was PBMCs. These receptors were taken from a boy aged 2 to 10 in good health and CMV-seronegative.

CDR3: CASSPRRYRVRTGELFF. As DNA, the CDR3 is TGTGCCAGCAGTCCGAGGCGTTACAGGGTACGGACCGGGGAGCTGTTTTTT. V and J are TRBV28 and TRBJ2-2; tentative D call: TRBD1 (6 bases). The CDR3 is 17 residues long. V dropped 5 bases and J dropped 5 bases, with 21 bases sitting between them. CDR1 and CDR2 from the germline V gene are MDHEN and SYDVKM.

CDR3 region: CASSLVLAGASGQTQYF. Written as DNA, the CDR3 is TGTGCCAGCAGCTTAGTACTAGCGGGAGCCTCAGGTCAGACCCAGTACTTC. V is TRBV7-2 and J is TRBJ2-5; 11 bases align to TRBD2. Trimming removed 1 base from V and 6 bases from J; junction bases left unmatched: 10. This CDR3 comprises 17 residues. Germline assignment: CDR1 SGHTA and CDR2 FQGNSA.

This clone showed up just once. J is TRBJ2-5 and V is TRBV19; 9 bases agree with TRBD2. Germline V gives CDR1 LNHDA, CDR2 SQIVND (reference sequence). The V gene end was trimmed by 3 bases and the J gene end by 7 bases; junction bases not matched to a gene: 6. The CDR3 loop spans 14 amino acids. CDR3 region: CASSIELAGGTQYF. The CDR3 DNA follows: TGTGCCAGTAGTATCGAACTAGCGGGCGGGACCCAGTACTTC.

V usage is TRBV4-2 and J usage is TRBJ1-4; D uncertain. Germline V lookup: CDR1 LGHNA, CDR2 YNFKEQ. V shed 1 base and J shed 7 bases, with 10 bases lying between them. This CDR3 is built from 14 residues. The CDR3 reads CASSQGPQAEKLFF. CDR3 nucleotides: TGTGCCAGCAGCCAAGGGCCCCAGGCTGAAAAACTGTTTTTT.

Note on this clone: Mismatch with germline at one junction end may stem from a read error. The chain carries TRBV7-7 and TRBJ2-2; TRBD1 matches at 8 bases. Per the germline V gene, CDR1 is SSHAT and CDR2 is FNYEAQ (reference sequence). The CDR3 has 14 amino acids. In DNA form, the CDR3 reads TGTGCTAGCAGCCAAGGACAGGGATCCGGGGAGCTGTTTTTT. Translated, it gives CASSQGQGSGELFF.

The genes are TRBV25-1 and TRBJ2-1; the D gene is possibly TRBD1 (5 bases). This CDR3 contains 11 residues. Germline values: CDR1 MGHDK, CDR2 SYGVNS. Trimming removed 4 bases from V and 7 bases from J, with 5 bases in between. The CDR3 region is CASSAGNEQFF. CDR3 DNA: TGTGCCAGCAGTGCAGGGAATGAGCAGTTCTTC. Supplemented by reference TRBV25-1 and TRBJ2-1, the full variable domain reads EADIYQTPRYLVIGTGKKITLECSQTMGHDKMYWYQQDPGMELHLIHYSYGVNSTEKGDLSSESTVSRIRTEHFPLTLESARPSHTSQYLCASSAGNEQFFGPGTRLTVL.

J is TRBJ2-6 and V is TRBV5-1; D is unresolved. The CDR3 has 17 residues. Trimming cost V 4 bases and J 0 bases, with 14 bases left between them. Germline V gives CDR1 SGHRS, CDR2 YFSETQ. CDR3 residues: CASSHGSSSSGANVLTF. The CDR3 region has the DNA TGCGCCAGCAGCCACGGGTCCTCTAGCTCTGGGGCCAACGTCCTGACTTTC.

A single count supports this clone. The chain links TRBV19 to TRBJ2-3; 11 nucleotides agree with TRBD1. Germline trimming cut 2 bases from V and 5 bases from J; bases unmatched to any gene: 3. CDR1 and CDR2 from the germline V gene are LNHDA and SQIVND (reference sequence). The CDR3 runs 15 residues. DNA of the CDR3: TGTGCCAGTAGTATACTGGGGACAGGGGGAGATACGCAGTATTTT. Translating gives CASSILGTGGDTQYF.

The chain carries TRBV19 and TRBJ1-1; 9 positions agree with TRBD1. This CDR3 region has 16 residues. From germline, CDR1 is LNHDA and CDR2 SQIVND (reference sequence). The trim removed 3 bases at V and 5 bases at J, leaving 10 bases unmatched. The CDR3 spells CASSMWDRVRRTEAFF. The CDR3 bases are TGTGCCAGTAGTATGTGGGACAGGGTGAGGAGGACTGAAGCTTTCTTT.

The chain carries TRBV4-2 and TRBJ1-2, with 7 nucleotides matching TRBD1. Germline V CDR1 and CDR2: LGHNA, YNFKEQ. Trimming took 4 bases from V and 3 from J; bases not matched to a gene: 5. The CDR3 runs 14 residues. The CDR3 sequence is CASSLEGGHYGYTF. CDR3 nucleotide sequence: TGTGCCAGCAGCCTCGAAGGGGGCCACTATGGCTACACCTTC.

Worth noting for this clone: Other DNA sequences of this sample code for an identical CDR3. The chain has TRBV5-4 and TRBJ2-7, with TRBD2 matching 7 bases. Per the germline V gene, CDR1 is SGHNT and CDR2 is YYREEE (reference sequence). The length of the CDR3 is 16 residues. Unmatched junction bases numbered 11, after V lost 3 bases and J lost 2 bases. Here the CDR3 reads CASSSRVSGGPYEQYF. CDR3 sequence (DNA): TGTGCCAGCAGCTCCCGCGTGTCGGGGGGTCCCTACGAGCAGTACTTC.

This chain joins TRBV7-9 and TRBJ2-5; 9 bases match TRBD2. CDR1 is SEHNR and CDR2 is FQNEAQ in the germline V gene (reference sequence). This CDR3 contains 14 residues. CDR3 DNA: TGTGTCTTAGCACTAGCGGGTTTACAAGAGACCCAGTACTTC. This codes for CVLALAGLQETQYF.

This chain connects TRBV5-1 to TRBJ2-1; 7 bases match TRBD1. Germline trimming cut 4 bases from V and 1 base from J; bases unmatched to any gene: 14. Germline loops: CDR1 SGHRS, CDR2 YFSETQ. There are 18 residues in the CDR3. CDR3 protein: CASSILRTGTFSYNEQFF. In DNA form, the CDR3 reads TGCGCCAGCAGCATATTACGGACAGGTACATTTTCCTACAATGAGCAGTTCTTC. Looking up the rest from reference TRBV5-1 and TRBJ2-1 gives the full variable domain: KAGVTQTPRYLIKTRGQQVTLSCSPISGHRSVSWYQQTPGQGLQFLFEYFSETQRNKGNFPGRFSGRQFSNSRSEMNVSTLELGDSALYLCASSILRTGTFSYNEQFFGPGTRLTVL.